This T cell receptor beta chain appears in the sequencing data of a study of blood T cell repertoires in COVID-19. Across the study: Sources were T cells, B-cell-depleted T cells, or PBMCs; the material itself was cDNA or gDNA.

V lost 9 bases, J lost 2 bases, and 5 bases stayed unmatched. The CDR3 runs to 13 residues. Germline loops: CDR1 SGHNT, CDR2 YYREEE (reference sequence). Profiling relied on immunoSEQ multiplex PCR, and the TCRdb table lists in-frame clones only, not all of them. The sample yields around 97,000 clones, roughly 86% seen once. The source is a human donor in a cohort sampled during active COVID-19. V and J are TRBV5-4 and TRBJ2-4, with 7 nucleotides matching TRBD2. Material for sequencing was peripheral blood. The CDR3 nucleotides are TGTGCCACAGGGCGGGGGACCAAAAACATTCAGTACTTC. Translation: CATGRGTKNIQYF.